This paragraph covers one TCR beta chain sequence. This CDR3 comprises 14 residues. These data originate in a study of blood T cell repertoires in COVID-19. Assay used: immunoSEQ multiplex PCR; TCRdb lists only in-frame clones, some missing. The profile covers roughly 120,000 clones, with approximately 87% appearing a single time and about 3.9% taken by the ten largest. The receptor comes from a man aged 60 to 69 with acute or convalescent COVID-19. The material sequenced was peripheral blood. The rearrangement uses TRBV21-1 and TRBJ2-7; TRBD2, as called in the table, went unchecked against the DNA. TRBV21-1 is a recognized pseudogene. In nucleotides, the CDR3 is TGTGCCAGCAGCAAAGAGGAGGGGTTCAACGAGCAGTACTTC. This sequence encodes CASSKEEGFNEQYF.